The 30 T cell receptor beta chains below were found in one sample sequenced in a study of blood T cell repertoires in COVID-19 (dated by TCRdb to 2020 to 2021). The library was made by the immunoSEQ multiplex PCR assay. TCRdb took over this immuneACCESS table, retaining in-frame rearrangements with V and J assigned. Such tables are incomplete; in checked studies, under half of the missing clones stem from an unresolved V gene, and the remainder is unexplained. The sample table shows 200,000 to 250,000 clones, and over 60% are seen once. The ten most abundant clones make up about 7.2% of the sample. The material sequenced was peripheral blood. Every receptor here comes from a woman aged 70-85 years with acute or convalescent COVID-19.

The chain carries TRBV6-6 and TRBJ2-3; D possibly corresponds to TRBD2 (7 bases). The CDR3 is 16 amino acids. The V end was cut by 6 bases, the J end by 1 base, with 17 bases between. In germline, CDR1 is MNHNY, CDR2 SVGAGI (reference sequence). The CDR3 DNA reads as TGTGCCAGCAGGCCTAGAGGGGGGGGCGGCACAGATACGCAGTATTTT. Protein product: CASRPRGGGGTDTQYF.

The rearrangement uses TRBV6-2 or TRBV6-3 and TRBJ2-7, with D possibly TRBD2 on 7 matching bases. The V end was cut by 6 bases, the J end by 0 bases, with 15 bases between. The CDR3 contains 15 residues. Germline CDR1 is MNHEY and CDR2 is SVGEGT. The CDR3 protein is CASSNSGGPSYEQYF. CDR3 bases: TGTGCCAGCAGCAATTCGGGGGGCCCCTCCTACGAGCAGTACTTC.

V and J are TRBV6-6 and TRBJ1-1; TRBD1 aligns across 9 bases. The CDR3 spans 16 residues. Looked up from germline, CDR1 is MNHNY and CDR2 is SVGAGI (reference sequence). J lost 4 bases, V lost 6 bases, and 12 bases had no gene match. CDR3 sequence reads: CASRPADRGHFTEAFF. The CDR3 bases are TGTGCCAGCAGACCCGCGGACAGGGGACATTTCACTGAAGCTTTCTTT.

The V call is TRBV7-9, the J call TRBJ2-7; 7 bases are shared with TRBD1. CDR3 length equals 14 residues. Germline V gene lookup returns CDR1 SEHNR and CDR2 FQNEAQ (reference sequence). V lost 1 base to trimming and J lost 6 bases; unmatched junction nucleotides: 6. CDR3 in amino acids: CASSLGQGTSEQYF. The CDR3 nucleotides read TGTGCCAGCAGCTTAGGACAGGGAACTAGCGAGCAGTACTTC.

V gene TRBV18 combines with J gene TRBJ2-3, with D maybe TRBD2 (6 bases). Trimming cost V 4 bases and J 1 base, with 12 bases left between them. The length of the CDR3 is 15 residues. Germline assignment: CDR1 KGHSH and CDR2 LQKENI. This chain's CDR3 is CASSQSGQGTDTQYF. The CDR3 region has the DNA TGTGCCAGCTCACAGAGCGGGCAGGGCACAGATACGCAGTATTTT.

The J gene is TRBJ2-5, the V gene TRBV7-9, with TRBD2 identical over 9 bases. Germline-derived CDR1 and CDR2 are SEHNR and FQNEAQ (reference sequence). This CDR3 has 18 residues. With 5 bases clipped from V and 1 base from J, the junction kept 14 bases outside the gene matches. The CDR3 nucleotides read TGTGCCAGCAGCCAGATGCGGGGGGGGCCCGGCTTCCAAGAGACCCAGTACTTC. Its protein is CASSQMRGGPGFQETQYF.

The chain combines TRBV7-2 with TRBJ2-3; D might be TRBD2 (5 bases). V gave up 0 bases and J gave up 6 bases, with 13 bases separating them. Per the germline V gene, CDR1 is SGHTA and CDR2 is FQGNSA. The CDR3 runs 15 residues. DNA of the CDR3: TGTGCCAGCAGCTTAGCGACTACTGGCCGGGATACGCAGTATTTT. This sequence encodes CASSLATTGRDTQYF.

This chain links TRBV30 with TRBJ2-5, with D unresolved. The V gene's germline CDR1 is GTSNPN and CDR2 SVGIG (reference sequence). Deletions cut 4 bases from V and 0 bases from J, with 6 bases between. There are 12 residues in the CDR3. CDR3 residues: CAWTKYQETQYF. Written as DNA, the CDR3 is TGTGCCTGGACTAAGTACCAAGAGACCCAGTACTTC. The entire variable domain, with the rest obtained from reference TRBV30 and TRBJ2-5, is as follows: SQTIHQWPATLVQPVGSPLSLECTVEGTSNPNLYWYRQAAGRGLQLLFYSVGIGQISSEVPQNLSASRPQDRQFILSSKKLLLSDSGFYLCAWTKYQETQYFGPGTRLLVL.

The chain joins TRBV6-2 or TRBV6-3 to TRBJ1-1; 7 positions agree with TRBD1. Per germline, CDR1 MNHEY and CDR2 SVGEGT. This CDR3 has 14 amino acids. V was clipped by 5 bases and J by 2 bases; unmatched bases: 5. The CDR3 protein is CASSTNRGNTEAFF. In nucleotides, the CDR3 is TGTGCCAGCAGTACCAACAGGGGAAACACTGAAGCTTTCTTT.

The V gene is TRBV19, the J gene TRBJ2-2; D is undetermined. Germline CDR1 and CDR2: LNHDA and SQIVND (reference sequence). There are 16 residues in the CDR3. V dropped 4 bases and J dropped 0 bases, with 12 bases sitting between them. The CDR3 DNA reads as TGTGCCAGTAGTACTCAATTGGCAGCGAACACCGGGGAGCTGTTTTTT. Amino acid sequence: CASSTQLAANTGELFF.

The rearrangement joins TRBV5-1 to TRBJ2-3; a weak D match, TRBD1 (5 bases). The CDR3 runs to 15 residues. Germline values: CDR1 SGHRS, CDR2 YFSETQ. V was pared by 2 bases and J by 1 base, with 11 bases between. CDR3 nucleotides: TGCGCCAGCAGCTTCCAGGGTACAGGCACAGATACGCAGTATTTT. Its protein is CASSFQGTGTDTQYF.

V is TRBV7-7 and J is TRBJ2-1; D is uncertain. The V end lost 1 base, the J end lost 9 bases, and 13 bases lay between the germline ends. The germline V gene encodes CDR1 SSHAT and CDR2 FNYEAQ (reference sequence). The CDR3 covers 14 residues. The CDR3 protein is CASSLESVSGEQFF. The CDR3 DNA reads as TGTGCCAGCAGCTTAGAGTCGGTGTCGGGTGAGCAGTTCTTC.

The DNA for the CDR3 is TGTGCCAGCAGTGAGGGACAGGGCCGCGGAAACACCATATATTTT. Translated: CASSEGQGRGNTIYF. The chain carries TRBV6-1 and TRBJ1-3, with TRBD1 matching over 9 bases. Germline trimming cut 3 bases from V and 4 bases from J; bases unmatched to any gene: 4. Germline V gene data show CDR1 as MNHNS and CDR2 as SASEGT. There are 15 residues in the CDR3.

The rearrangement joins TRBV3-1 (or the pseudogene TRBV3-2) to TRBJ2-5; 9 nucleotides agree with TRBD2. The germline V gene encodes CDR1 LGHDT and CDR2 YNNKEL (reference sequence). The CDR3 is 15 amino acids. V was clipped by 6 bases and J by 2 bases; unmatched bases: 7. CDR3 region: CASSFRLAEQETQYF. The CDR3 nucleotides are TGTGCCAGCAGTTTCAGACTAGCGGAACAAGAGACCCAGTACTTC.

This chain uses TRBV29-1 with TRBJ1-1; D gene uncertain. Trimming shortened V by 5 bases and J by 6 bases, and 7 bases separated the two germline ends. The CDR3 sequence is 10 residues long. Per the germline V gene, CDR1 is SQVTM and CDR2 is ANQGSEA. The CDR3 nucleotides are TGCAGCGTTCTAGACGCTGAAGCTTTCTTT. This translates into CSVLDAEAFF. The whole variable domain, filled in from reference TRBV29-1 and TRBJ1-1, reads SAVISQKPSRDICQRGTSLTIQCQVDSQVTMMFWYRQQPGQSLTLIATANQGSEATYESGFVIDKFPISRPNLTFSTLTVSNMSPEDSSIYLCSVLDAEAFFGQGTRLTVV.

The table lists this clone with a count of one. J is TRBJ2-2 and V is TRBV7-2, with a weak D call TRBD1 (6 bases). V lost 3 bases and J 7 bases, leaving 15 bases between the germline ends. This CDR3 contains 15 residues. Germline V gene data show CDR1 as SGHTA and CDR2 as FQGNSA. CDR3 residues: CASSFKGVSGGELFF. CDR3 in DNA: TGTGCCAGCAGCTTTAAGGGGGTTAGTGGCGGGGAGCTGTTTTTT.

This clone was recorded a few times. The chain links TRBV5-1 to TRBJ2-1; 8 bases line up with TRBD2. CDR1 and CDR2 from the germline V gene are SGHRS and YFSETQ. Germline trimming cut 0 bases from V and 5 bases from J; bases unmatched to any gene: 10. The CDR3 length is 17 residues. CDR3 sequence reads: CASSLAPGGRFDNEQFF. CDR3 nucleotide sequence: TGCGCCAGCAGCTTGGCCCCGGGGGGGCGATTCGACAATGAGCAGTTCTTC.

This chain uses TRBV2 with TRBJ2-4; D perhaps matches TRBD1 (6 bases). There are 13 residues in the CDR3. Per germline, CDR1 SNHLY and CDR2 FYNNEI. V dropped 4 bases and J dropped 16 bases, with 20 bases sitting between them. This CDR3 reads CASSGETGSNPYF. Here the CDR3 DNA reads TGTGCCAGCAGTGGCGAGACAGGCTCAAACCCATACTTC.

The J gene is TRBJ1-1, the V gene TRBV20-1, with D uncertain. V shed 4 bases and J shed 10 bases, with 13 bases lying between them. Germline CDR1 reads DFQATT; CDR2 reads SNEGSKA (reference sequence). CDR3 length: 11 amino acids. CDR3 region: CSAKAQVGAFF. CDR3 bases: TGCAGTGCTAAAGCCCAGGTGGGAGCTTTCTTT.

V and J are TRBV2 and TRBJ2-1; 12 nucleotides line up with TRBD2. Germline trimming cut 6 bases from V and 6 bases from J; bases unmatched to any gene: 6. Germline V gene data show CDR1 as SNHLY and CDR2 as FYNNEI. This CDR3 has 15 amino acids. The CDR3 sequence: CASRLSSGGANEQFF. CDR3 in DNA: TGTGCCAGCAGACTCTCTAGCGGGGGGGCCAATGAGCAGTTCTTC.

This clone was seen only once. The gene calls are TRBV5-4 and TRBJ2-1, with 7 positions matching TRBD2. Germline V gene data show CDR1 as SGHNT and CDR2 as YYREEE (reference sequence). V was pared by 0 bases and J by 8 bases, with 8 bases of the junction left unmatched. The length of the CDR3 is 15 residues. The CDR3 loop reads CASSLGRGVTYEQFF. Written as DNA, the CDR3 is TGTGCCAGCAGCTTGGGTCGGGGGGTCACCTATGAGCAGTTCTTC.

This chain links TRBV6-5 with TRBJ1-1; D is unclear. Deletions cut 0 bases from V and 0 bases from J, with 8 bases between. This CDR3 comprises 15 residues. Germline assignment: CDR1 MNHEY and CDR2 SVGAGI. CDR3 coding DNA: TGTGCCAGCAGTTACTCGCAGGCCGTGAACACTGAAGCTTTCTTT. Its protein product is CASSYSQAVNTEAFF.

This clone turned up a few times. The chain carries TRBV3-1 (or the pseudogene TRBV3-2) and TRBJ2-2, with 9 bases fitting TRBD1. The CDR3 spans 14 residues. Germline assignment: CDR1 LGHDT and CDR2 YNNKEL (reference sequence). Trimming removed 4 bases from V and 8 bases from J; junction bases left unmatched: 5. CDR3 sequence: CASSRNRGRGELFF. CDR3 coding DNA: TGTGCCAGCAGCCGAAACAGGGGGCGAGGGGAGCTGTTTTTT.

The V gene is TRBV30, the J gene TRBJ1-5; TRBD1 matches at 7 bases. V dropped 3 bases and J dropped 7; count of bases not matched to a gene: 9. This CDR3 region has 14 residues. In germline, CDR1 is GTSNPN, CDR2 SVGIG (reference sequence). The CDR3: CAWSSKGAEQPQHF. Written as DNA, the CDR3 is TGTGCCTGGAGCTCTAAGGGGGCAGAGCAGCCCCAGCATTTT.

For this clone: This CDR3 is also generated by other DNA sequences in the sample. This rearrangement joins TRBV5-1 to TRBJ2-3; 10 bases agree with TRBD2. The CDR3 is 16 residues long. CDR1 SGHRS and CDR2 YFSETQ come from the germline V gene. Trimming cost V 0 bases and J 6 bases; bases outside gene matches: 7. Here the CDR3 DNA reads TGCGCCAGCAGCTTGGCTAGCGGGGGCACAGGGGATACGCAGTATTTT. Encoded protein: CASSLASGGTGDTQYF.

The V call is TRBV14, the J call TRBJ2-3; D is perhaps TRBD1 (6 bases). The CDR3 has 17 residues. Trimming took off 4 bases at V and 0 bases at J, with 17 bases between the two ends. Germline V gene lookup returns CDR1 SGHDN and CDR2 FVKESK. The CDR3 nucleotides read TGTGCCAGCAGCCGCCAGACAGGACTCCGTAGCACAGATACGCAGTATTTT. Encoded protein: CASSRQTGLRSTDTQYF. The full variable domain, completed using reference TRBV14 and TRBJ2-3, is EAGVTQFPSHSVIEKGQTVTLRCDPISGHDNLYWYRRVMGKEIKFLLHFVKESKQDESGMPNNRFLAERTGGTYSTLKVQPAELEDSGVYFCASSRQTGLRSTDTQYFGPGTRLTVL.

J is TRBJ2-3 and V is TRBV30, with D possibly being TRBD1 (7 bases). The CDR3 length is 12 residues. The germline V gene has CDR1 GTSNPN and CDR2 SVGIG (reference sequence). V gave up 6 bases and J gave up 7 bases, with 14 bases separating them. The CDR3 nucleotides read TGTGCCTGCAGTTCAGGGGGGAATACGCAGTATTTT. Its protein is CACSSGGNTQYF.

This clone was picked up one time. The CDR3 spells CATSRDPQDGSSYEQYF. In DNA form, the CDR3 reads TGTGCCACCAGCAGAGACCCCCAGGACGGGAGCTCCTACGAGCAGTACTTC. This chain links TRBV15 with TRBJ2-7; weak D call: TRBD2 (6 bases). The CDR3 has 17 amino acids. Germline loops: CDR1 LNHNV, CDR2 YYDKDF (reference sequence). Trimming took off 0 bases at V and 0 bases at J, with 15 bases between the two ends.

The rearrangement links TRBV7-2 to TRBJ1-1; D not certain. Trimming took off 4 bases at V and 4 bases at J, with 10 bases between the two ends. There are 13 residues in the CDR3. Germline CDR1 is SGHTA and CDR2 is FQGNSA. DNA for the CDR3: TGTGCCAGCAGCTCAGGACGGGGCACTGAAGCTTTCTTT. This sequence encodes CASSSGRGTEAFF.

For the CDR3, the DNA is TGTGCCAGCAGTTTTGCGGGCAACTATGGCTACACCTTC. Its translation: CASSFAGNYGYTF. J is TRBJ1-2 and V is TRBV12-3 or TRBV12-4; D not resolved. V lost 3 bases to trimming and J lost 2 bases, with 7 bases between them. The length of the CDR3 is 13 residues.